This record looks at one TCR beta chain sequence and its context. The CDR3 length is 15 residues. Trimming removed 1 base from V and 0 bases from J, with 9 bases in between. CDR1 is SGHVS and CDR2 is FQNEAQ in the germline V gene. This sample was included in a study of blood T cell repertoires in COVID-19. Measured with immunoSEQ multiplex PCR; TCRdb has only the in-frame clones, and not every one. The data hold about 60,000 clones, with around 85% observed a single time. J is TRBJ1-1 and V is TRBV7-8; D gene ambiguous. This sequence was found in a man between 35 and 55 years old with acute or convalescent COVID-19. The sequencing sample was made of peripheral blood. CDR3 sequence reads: CASSLGGGMNTEAFF. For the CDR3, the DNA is TGTGCCAGCAGCTTAGGTGGCGGAATGAACACTGAAGCTTTCTTT.